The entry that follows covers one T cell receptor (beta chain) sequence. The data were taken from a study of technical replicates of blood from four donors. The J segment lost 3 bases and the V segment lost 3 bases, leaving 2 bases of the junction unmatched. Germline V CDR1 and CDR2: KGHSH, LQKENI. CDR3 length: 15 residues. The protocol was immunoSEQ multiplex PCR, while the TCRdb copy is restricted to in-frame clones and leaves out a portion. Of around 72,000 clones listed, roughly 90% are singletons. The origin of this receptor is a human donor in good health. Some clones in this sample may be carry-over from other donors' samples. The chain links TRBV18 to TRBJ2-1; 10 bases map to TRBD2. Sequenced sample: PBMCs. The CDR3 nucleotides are TGTGCCAGCTCACCGGGACTAGCGATCTACAATGAGCAGTTCTTC. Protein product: CASSPGLAIYNEQFF.